The sequence of this T cell receptor beta chain was determined in a study of T cells after yellow fever vaccination. Study-level points and caveats: After the booster, over 95% of CD4 and about 90% of CD8 primary-response clones were re-detected. Secondary responses were weaker yet peaked faster, day 5 versus 15.

The CDR3 has 18 amino acids. V lost 0 bases to trimming and J lost 2 bases, with 17 bases between them. Germline values: CDR1 MGHRA, CDR2 YSYEKL. Generation of TCR cDNA used 5'RACE template switching (which added a universal primer site and UMIs). TCRdb recomputed calls from the 5' RACE reads with MiXCR, one row per CDR3 protein. This sample yields 45,000 to 75,000 distinct CDR3 sequences, of which about 5.2% are seen a single time; about a third belongs to the top ten. This rearrangement joins TRBV4-1 to TRBJ2-1; weak D call: TRBD2 (6 bases). This sequence was found in a man aged 18 to 30 who received the YFV17D yellow fever vaccine. The sequences come from PBMCs, either bulk or a sorted T-cell subset (CD4+, CD8+, memory, or dextramer-sorted; not recorded which), collected on the day of the yellow fever booster vaccination. CDR3 amino acids: CASSQDPTGTLAYNEQFF. The CDR3 nucleotides are TGCGCCAGCAGCCAAGATCCTACCGGGACTTTGGCCTACAATGAGCAGTTCTTC.